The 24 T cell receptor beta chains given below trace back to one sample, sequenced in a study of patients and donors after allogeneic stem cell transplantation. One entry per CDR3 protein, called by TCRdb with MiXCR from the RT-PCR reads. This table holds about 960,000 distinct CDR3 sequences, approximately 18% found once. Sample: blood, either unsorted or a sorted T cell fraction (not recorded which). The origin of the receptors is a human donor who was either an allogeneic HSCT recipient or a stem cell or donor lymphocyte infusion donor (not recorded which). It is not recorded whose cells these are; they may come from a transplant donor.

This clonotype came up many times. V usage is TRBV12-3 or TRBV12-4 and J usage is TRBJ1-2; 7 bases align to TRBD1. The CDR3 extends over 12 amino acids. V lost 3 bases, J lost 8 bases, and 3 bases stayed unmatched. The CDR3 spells CASSLQGGGYTF. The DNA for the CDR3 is TGTGCCAGCAGTTTGCAGGGGGGCGGCTACACCTTC.

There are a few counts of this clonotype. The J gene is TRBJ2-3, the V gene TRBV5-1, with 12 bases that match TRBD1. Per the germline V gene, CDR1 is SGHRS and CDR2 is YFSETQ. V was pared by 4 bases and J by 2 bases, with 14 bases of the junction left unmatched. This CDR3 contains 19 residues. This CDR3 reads CASSPRVLGQGALTDTQYF. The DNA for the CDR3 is TGCGCCAGCAGCCCCCGGGTATTGGGACAGGGGGCCCTCACAGATACGCAGTATTTT.

The CDR3 region has the DNA TGCAGTGCGGACCAGGACGTTCTGCTTGGCTACACCTTC. It yields the protein CSADQDVLLGYTF. V is TRBV20-1 and J is TRBJ1-2, with no clear D. This CDR3 has 13 amino acids. The V gene lost 6 bases and the J gene lost 7 bases, with 18 bases spanning the gap. Germline assignment: CDR1 DFQATT and CDR2 SNEGSKA (reference sequence).

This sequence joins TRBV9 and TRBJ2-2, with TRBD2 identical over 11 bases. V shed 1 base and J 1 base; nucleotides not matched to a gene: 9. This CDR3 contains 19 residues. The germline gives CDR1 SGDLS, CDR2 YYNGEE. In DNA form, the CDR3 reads TGTGCCAGCAGCGTAACCCCGCTCCTAGCGGGAGGGAACACCGGGGAGCTGTTTTTT. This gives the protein CASSVTPLLAGGNTGELFF.

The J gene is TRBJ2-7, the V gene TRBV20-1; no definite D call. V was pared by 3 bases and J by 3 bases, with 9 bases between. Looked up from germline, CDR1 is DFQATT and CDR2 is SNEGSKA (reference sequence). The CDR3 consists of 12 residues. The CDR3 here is CSASGSGYEQYF. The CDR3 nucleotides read TGCAGTGCTAGCGGGTCTGGCTACGAGCAGTACTTC.

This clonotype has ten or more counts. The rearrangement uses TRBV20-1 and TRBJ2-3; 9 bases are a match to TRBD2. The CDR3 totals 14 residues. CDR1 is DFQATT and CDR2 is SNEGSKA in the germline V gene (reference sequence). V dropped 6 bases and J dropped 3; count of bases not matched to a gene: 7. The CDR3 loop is CSAPSGGITDTQYF. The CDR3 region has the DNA TGCAGTGCGCCCAGCGGGGGGATAACAGATACGCAGTATTTT.

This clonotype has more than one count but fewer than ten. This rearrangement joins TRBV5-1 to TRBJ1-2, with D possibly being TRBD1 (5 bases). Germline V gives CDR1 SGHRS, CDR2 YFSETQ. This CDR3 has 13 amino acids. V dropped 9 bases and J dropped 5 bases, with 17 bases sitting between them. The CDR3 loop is CATAPGENYGYTF. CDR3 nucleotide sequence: TGCGCCACCGCACCGGGGGAGAATTATGGCTACACCTTC. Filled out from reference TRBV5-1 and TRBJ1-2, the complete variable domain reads KAGVTQTPRYLIKTRGQQVTLSCSPISGHRSVSWYQQTPGQGLQFLFEYFSETQRNKGNFPGRFSGRQFSNSRSEMNVSTLELGDSALYLCATAPGENYGYTFGSGTRLTVV.

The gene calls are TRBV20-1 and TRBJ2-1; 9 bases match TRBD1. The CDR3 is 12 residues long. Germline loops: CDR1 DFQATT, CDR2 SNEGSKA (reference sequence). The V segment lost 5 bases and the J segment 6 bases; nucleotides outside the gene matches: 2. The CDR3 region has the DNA TGCAGTGCTGGGGACAGGGTCAATGAGCAGTTCTTC. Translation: CSAGDRVNEQFF.

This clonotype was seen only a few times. CDR3 in amino acids: CASSGAGGTDTQYF. In DNA form, the CDR3 reads TGCGCCAGCAGTGGAGCGGGAGGAACAGATACGCAGTATTTT. The chain combines TRBV5-1 with TRBJ2-3, with 9 bases lining up with TRBD2. Germline-derived CDR1 and CDR2 are SGHRS and YFSETQ. V was pared by 5 bases and J by 3 bases, with 4 bases of the junction left unmatched. The CDR3 totals 14 residues.

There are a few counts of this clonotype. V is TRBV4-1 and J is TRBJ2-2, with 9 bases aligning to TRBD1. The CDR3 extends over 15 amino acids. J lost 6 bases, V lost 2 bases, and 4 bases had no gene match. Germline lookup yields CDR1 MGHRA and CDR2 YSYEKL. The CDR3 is CASSQYGTGPGELFF. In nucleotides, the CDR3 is TGCGCCAGCAGCCAATATGGGACAGGGCCCGGGGAGCTGTTTTTT.

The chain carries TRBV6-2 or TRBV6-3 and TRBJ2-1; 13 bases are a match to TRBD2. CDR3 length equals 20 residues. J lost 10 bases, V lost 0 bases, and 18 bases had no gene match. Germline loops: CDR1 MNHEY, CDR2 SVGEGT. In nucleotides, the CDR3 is TGTGCCAGCAGTTACTCTACCGGGGGTCCCAGGACTAGCGGGAGTAAGGAGCAGTTCTTC. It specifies CASSYSTGGPRTSGSKEQFF.

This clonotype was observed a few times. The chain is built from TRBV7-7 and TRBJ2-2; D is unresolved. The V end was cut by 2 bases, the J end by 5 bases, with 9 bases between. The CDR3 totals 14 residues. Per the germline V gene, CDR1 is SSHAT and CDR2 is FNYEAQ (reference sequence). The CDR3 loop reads CASSLSIWTGELFF. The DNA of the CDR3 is TGTGCCAGCAGCTTATCTATATGGACCGGGGAGCTGTTTTTT.

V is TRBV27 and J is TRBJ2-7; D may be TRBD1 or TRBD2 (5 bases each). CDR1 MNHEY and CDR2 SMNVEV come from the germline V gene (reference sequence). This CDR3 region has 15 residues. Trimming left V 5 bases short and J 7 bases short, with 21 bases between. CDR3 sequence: CASSPQVGQWGEQYF. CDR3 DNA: TGTGCCAGCAGTCCCCAAGTGGGTCAGTGGGGGGAGCAGTACTTC.

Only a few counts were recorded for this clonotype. The CDR3 region is CSARDPSSGGPNTGELFF. DNA for the CDR3: TGCAGTGCTAGAGATCCCTCCAGTGGGGGGCCCAACACCGGGGAGCTGTTTTTT. The V gene is TRBV20-1, the J gene TRBJ2-2; D tentatively fits TRBD1 or TRBD2 (6 bases each). Germline values: CDR1 DFQATT, CDR2 SNEGSKA (reference sequence). The CDR3 spans 18 residues. The V end lost 0 bases, the J end lost 2 bases, and 19 bases lay between the germline ends.

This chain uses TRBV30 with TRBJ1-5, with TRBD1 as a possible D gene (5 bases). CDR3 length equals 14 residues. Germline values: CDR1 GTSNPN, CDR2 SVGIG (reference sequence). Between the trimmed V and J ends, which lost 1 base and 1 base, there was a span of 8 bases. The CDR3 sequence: CAWSAQVSNQPQHF. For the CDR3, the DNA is TGTGCCTGGAGTGCACAGGTCAGCAATCAGCCCCAGCATTTT.

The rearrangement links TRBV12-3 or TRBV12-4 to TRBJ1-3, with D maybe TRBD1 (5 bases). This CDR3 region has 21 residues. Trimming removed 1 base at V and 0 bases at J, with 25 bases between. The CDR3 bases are TGTGCCAGCAGTTTAGACTCCGAGGCGGGACGGTTTAAAAGCTCTGGAAACACCATATATTTT. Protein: CASSLDSEAGRFKSSGNTIYF.

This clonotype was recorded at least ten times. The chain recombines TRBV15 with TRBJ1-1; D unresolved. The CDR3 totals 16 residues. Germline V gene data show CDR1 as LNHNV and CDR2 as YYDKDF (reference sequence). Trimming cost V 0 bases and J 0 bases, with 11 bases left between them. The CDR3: CATSRDRARMNTEAFF. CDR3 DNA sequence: TGTGCCACCAGCAGAGATCGGGCACGTATGAACACTGAAGCTTTCTTT. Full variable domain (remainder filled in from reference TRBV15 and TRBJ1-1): DAMVIQNPRYQVTQFGKPVTLSCSQTLNHNVMYWYQQKSSQAPKLLFHYYDKDFNNEADTPDNFQSRRPNTSFCFLDIRSPGLGDTAMYLCATSRDRARMNTEAFFGQGTRLTVV.

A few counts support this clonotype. This CDR3 is CSASSGYNSPLHF. CDR3 DNA sequence: TGCAGTGCTAGTTCAGGGTATAATTCACCCCTCCACTTT. J is TRBJ1-6 and V is TRBV20-1; D perhaps matches TRBD1 (5 bases). CDR3 length equals 13 residues. V lost 3 bases to trimming and J lost 4 bases, with 7 bases between them. CDR1 and CDR2 from the germline V gene are DFQATT and SNEGSKA (reference sequence).

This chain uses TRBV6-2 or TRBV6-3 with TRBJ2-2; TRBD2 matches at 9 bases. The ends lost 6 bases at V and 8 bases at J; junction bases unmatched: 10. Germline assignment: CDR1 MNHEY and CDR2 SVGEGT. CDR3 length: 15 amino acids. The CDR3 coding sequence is TGTGCCAGCAGCCCACTCGGCCTAGCGGGGGGGGAGCTGTTTTTT. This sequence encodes CASSPLGLAGGELFF.

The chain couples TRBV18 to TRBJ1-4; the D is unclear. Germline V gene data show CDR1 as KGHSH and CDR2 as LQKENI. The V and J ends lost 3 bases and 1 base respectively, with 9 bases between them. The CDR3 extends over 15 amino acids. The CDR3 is CASSPLQRTNEKLFF. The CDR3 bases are TGTGCCAGCTCACCCCTGCAGAGAACTAATGAAAAACTGTTTTTT.

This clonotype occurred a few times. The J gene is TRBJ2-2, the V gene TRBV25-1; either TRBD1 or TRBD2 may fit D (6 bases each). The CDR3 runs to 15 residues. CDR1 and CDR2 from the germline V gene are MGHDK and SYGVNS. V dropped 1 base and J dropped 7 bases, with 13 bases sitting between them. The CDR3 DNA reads TGTGCCAGCAGTGAATGGTCGGGGGCAGTCGGGGAGCTGTTTTTT. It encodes CASSEWSGAVGELFF. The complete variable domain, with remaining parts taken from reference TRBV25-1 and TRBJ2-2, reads EADIYQTPRYLVIGTGKKITLECSQTMGHDKMYWYQQDPGMELHLIHYSYGVNSTEKGDLSSESTVSRIRTEHFPLTLESARPSHTSQYLCASSEWSGAVGELFFGEGSRLTVL.

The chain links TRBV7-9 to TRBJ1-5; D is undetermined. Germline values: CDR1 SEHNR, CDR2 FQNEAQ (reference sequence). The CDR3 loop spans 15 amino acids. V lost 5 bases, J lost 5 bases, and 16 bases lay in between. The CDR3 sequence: CASSRDSGGHQPQHF. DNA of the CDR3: TGTGCCAGCAGCCGCGACTCGGGCGGTCATCAGCCCCAGCATTTT.

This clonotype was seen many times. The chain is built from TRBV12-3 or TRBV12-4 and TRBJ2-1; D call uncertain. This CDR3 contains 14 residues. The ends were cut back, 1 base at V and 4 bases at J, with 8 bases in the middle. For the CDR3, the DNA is TGTGCCAGCAGTTTAGGATTCTCTTACAATGAGCAGTTCTTC. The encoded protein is CASSLGFSYNEQFF.

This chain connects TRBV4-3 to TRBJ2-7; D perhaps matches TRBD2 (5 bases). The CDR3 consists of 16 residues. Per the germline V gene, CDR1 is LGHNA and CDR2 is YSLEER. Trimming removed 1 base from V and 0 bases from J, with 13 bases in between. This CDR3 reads CASSQGIYGGSYEQYF. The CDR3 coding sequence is TGCGCCAGCAGCCAAGGGATTTACGGAGGCTCCTACGAGCAGTACTTC.